Detailed here is one T cell receptor beta chain. Its antigen is not identified. The data were taken from a study of early T cells in non-severe SARS-CoV-2 infection. Study overall: Unsorted whole blood bulk RNA was sequenced, with unpaired chains.

The CDR3 is 13 amino acids. CDR1 and CDR2 from the germline V gene are KGHDR and SFDVKD. Trimming removed 5 bases at V and 4 bases at J, with 8 bases between. General study findings and limits: Private and CD4 specificities were missed by VDJdb matching, skewed to anti-spike CD8.

Unique molecular identifiers were attached to individual cDNA molecules. Using its own MiXCR run on the 5' RACE reads, TCRdb lists one record per CDR3 protein. The top ten hold about 0.59% of the sample, which has 85,000 to 90,000 distinct CDR3 sequences, roughly 14% seen once. The gene calls are TRBV24-1 and TRBJ1-5; no definite D call. The TCR sequence derives from an adult who was a healthcare worker with PCR-confirmed SARS-CoV-2 infection or an uninfected control (not recorded which). Source material: whole blood. CDR3 sequence (DNA): TGTGCCACCAGTGGGACGGATAATCAGCCCCAGCATTTT. Translated: CATSGTDNQPQHF.